This TCR beta chain was identified in a study of CD8+CD57+ T cells in acquired aplastic anemia. Study overall: Sorted CD4+ and CD8+ cells gave a mean 3.2 ug DNA, range about 0.19 to 27.4 ug. Healthy donors had, on average, approximately 9.9 million reads for their CD4+ cells.

The CDR3 runs 16 residues. Germline-derived CDR1 and CDR2 are SGHTA and FQGTGA. J lost 3 bases, V lost 2 bases, and 9 bases had no gene match. TCR beta VDJ and CDR3 profiling used genomic DNA as template. TCRdb independently ran MiXCR on the reads; one entry per CDR3 protein. The sample includes some 200,000 distinct CDR3 sequences, roughly 55% of them seen just once. Sequenced material: sorted CD4+, CD8+, or CD8+CD57+ T cells (not recorded which) from PBMCs. This chain links TRBV7-3 with TRBJ1-1, with 7 bases that match TRBD1. The TCR sequence derives from a human donor in good health. The CDR3 DNA is TGTGCCAGCAGCTTACAGGGGACAGTACCCTACACTGAAGCTTTCTTT. Its translation: CASSLQGTVPYTEAFF.